This T cell receptor (beta chain) was retrieved from a study of blood T cell repertoires in COVID-19. Study background: There were acute and convalescent COVID-19 samples, and they came from the United States, Italy and Spain. Sources were T cells, B-cell-depleted T cells, or PBMCs; the material itself was cDNA or gDNA.

In the original processing: From reference gene primer amplification, estimates of nucleated cell counts were derived. Data came from immunoSEQ multiplex PCR; TCRdb stores just in-frame clones and leaves some out. V and J calls and clone size are as listed in that table; D and trimming were resolved from the DNA. Of 45,000 to 55,000 clones listed, 75% to 90% are singletons. Trimming at V came to 5 bases and at J to 0 bases, leaving 9 bases not matched to a gene. Germline values: CDR1 LGHNA, CDR2 YNFKEQ. The CDR3 totals 17 residues. This receptor was taken from a human donor in a cohort sampled during active COVID-19. This chain connects TRBV4-2 to TRBJ2-1; TRBD2 aligns across 8 bases. Sequencing was carried out using peripheral blood. In DNA form, the CDR3 reads TGTGCCAGCAGCTCGAGTTCCGGGACTAGCTCCTACAATGAGCAGTTCTTC. This encodes CASSSSSGTSSYNEQFF.